The T cell receptor beta chain under discussion was sequenced for a study of blood T cell repertoires in COVID-19. The assay was immunoSEQ multiplex PCR, and TCRdb's table has in-frame clones only and misses some. This sample has some 280,000 clones, with roughly 89% found just once. This clonotype was sampled from a woman aged 25 to 39 with active or convalescent COVID-19. Sequencing was carried out using peripheral blood.

DNA for the CDR3: TGTGCCAGCAGCCAAGCGGCGGGGAGATGGGGTGCCTACGAGCAGTACTTC. This sequence encodes CASSQAAGRWGAYEQYF. The gene calls are TRBV14 and TRBJ2-7, with D perhaps TRBD2 (6 bases). This CDR3 has 17 residues. Deletions cut 1 base from V and 2 bases from J, with 18 bases between. Per the germline V gene, CDR1 is SGHDN and CDR2 is FVKESK.